The present entry profiles one T cell receptor beta chain with its context. The sample belongs to a study of T cell changes during pregnancy in multiple sclerosis. Only in-frame clones appear in the TCRdb table, and some are missing; sequencing was by immunoSEQ multiplex PCR. There are about 100,000 clones in the sample; 75% to 95% occur only once, and about 2.9% lies in the top ten. Looked up from germline, CDR1 is SGDLS and CDR2 is YYNGEE. This CDR3 is built from 12 residues. Trimming stripped 4 bases from V and 6 bases from J, with 9 bases between. Sequenced material: peripheral blood, taken in the second trimester of pregnancy. The J gene is TRBJ2-3, the V gene TRBV9; D ambiguous. This TCR was sampled from a female donor with multiple sclerosis, enrolled in a pregnancy study. As DNA, the CDR3 is TGTGCCAGCAGCCGATTAGTGGATACGCAGTATTTT. Translating gives CASSRLVDTQYF.